The T cell receptor (beta chain) under discussion was sequenced for a study of blood T cells in healthy people across ages (dated by TCRdb to between 2014 and 2017). Turning to the overall study: In model experiments, roughly one uniquely barcoded TCR beta cDNA molecule per two T cells was captured by template switching. Using deep sequencing normalized with unique cDNA molecular identifiers, the study measured how TCR beta repertoire diversity changes with age. The donors were divided into four age groups: young (average roughly 15 years), middle-aged (approximately 39), aged (about 56) and long-lived (roughly 86). Donors of different ages were randomly distributed across sequencing lanes to avoid experimental bias. For two donors (one aged 18 to 30 and one aged 80 or older), the study analyzed two additional independent replicas of 1 million unique cDNA reads from the same blood draw. Summary of the overall study and its limitations: A strong correlation was found between observed TCR beta diversity and the percentage of naive T cells measured by flow cytometry. Conclusive comparison of naive and antigen-experienced compartments was prevented by the profiling of bulk unsorted PBMCs. As age increased, observed TCR beta diversity per million T cells dropped in a roughly linear way, and a significant reduction was already evident by age about 36. Estimates of total diversity from one million sequenced T cells were regarded as lower bounds and underestimates. Compared with the aged group, the long-lived group had more naive CD4+ T cells, fewer expanded clones and increased TCR diversity, suggesting age selection. Because the CMV infection status of the donors was unknown, age-related changes in expanded clonotypes may potentially have been confounded.

The roughly 39 donors, aged about 6 to 95 years, were systemically healthy Caucasian individuals from Russia. Around 10 milliliters of peripheral blood were drawn from each donor into EDTA-treated Vacutainer tubes. Ficoll-Paque density-gradient centrifugation was used to isolate PBMCs, with at least 6 million obtained per sample. Trizol reagent was used to extract total RNA from the PBMCs, yielding at least 6 micrograms per sample. The percentages of naive CD45RAhigh/CD27high T cells were determined by flow cytometry on a PBMC aliquot from every donor. From the germline V gene, CDR1 is MGHRA and CDR2 is YSYEKL. The CDR3 starts with the cysteine, ends with the phenylalanine, and has 17 residues. The DNA shown is the 51-base CDR3, in frame from base 1. Trimming removed 0 bases from V and 3 bases from J, leaving 15 bases between the germline ends. The library relied on 5' RACE. Reads for this sample came from an Illumina HiSeq 2500. A second roughly 7 to 11 cycle PCR used a sample-barcoded 5' primer and a J-beta primer mix. A template-switch 5' adaptor carrying 12 random nucleotides introduced a unique molecular identifier onto each TCR beta cDNA molecule. Each sample yielded at least 3 million CDR3-containing paired-end reads. All of the RNA was converted into first-strand cDNA using the Mint cDNA synthesis kit, with a TRBC-specific oligonucleotide serving as the primer. Following uracil-DNA glycosylase treatment, a first 18-cycle PCR with universal primers M1SS and BC2_uni_R was performed on all cDNA. In the source study's methods: For normalization, 1 million high-quality reads were randomly selected from each sample, with every read carrying a distinct molecular identifier. Instead of being binned into consensus sequences, reads with shared molecular identifiers were discarded. CDR3 identification, clonotype clustering and error correction used MiTCR with a Q25 quality threshold and the strictest error-elimination algorithm. Lower-bound total TCR beta diversity was estimated with a nonparametric unseen species model using Euler transformation. The public reads were reprocessed in TCRdb via fastp at Q25 and MiXCR, keeping in-frame beta chains. All rows with the same CDR3 protein become a single entry with the most common DNA and genes. None of the V and J calls come from the authors' own analysis; TCRdb made them. The sample has about 1 million distinct CDR3 sequences on record, 40% to 45% of them singletons. About 20% of the sample lies in the top ten.

Concerning this clonotype: This receptor's antigen is unknown. No base-level quality is on record; no much larger clone is a single base apart.

The clonotype was recovered from a woman in her sixties in good health. The chain joins TRBV4-1 to TRBJ1-5, with a tentative D gene TRBD1 over 6 matching bases. The source material was blood. The CDR3 corresponds to CASSQDAGARVNQPQHF. The nucleotide sequence is TGCGCCAGCAGCCAAGATGCGGGGGCGAGGGTCAATCAGCCCCAGCATTTT.